This is a list of T cell receptor beta chains from one sample in a study of tumor-infiltrating lymphocytes in primary liver carcinoma. TCRdb itself ran the multiplex PCR reads through MiXCR, one entry per CDR3 protein. The sample yields 300,000 to 350,000 distinct CDR3 sequences, 45% to 70% seen once. The sequencing sample was made of peripheral blood. These receptors all stem from a woman under 40 with primary liver carcinoma and hepatitis B virus infection. The CDR3 runs from the conserved cysteine through the conserved F or W. Fields, in order: clone size, D gene, V gene, J gene, CDR3 DNA, CDR3 protein. D genes are given only for firm matches. Size tells how often a clone was seen (once, few, many) or the class of an expanded clone, and some rows leave it out.

abundance: .
d_gene: .
v_gene: TRBV11-2
j_gene: TRBJ2-4
CDR3nt: TGTGCCGGCAGCGTGGGGGTGGGAGCCAAAAACATTCAGTACTTC
CDR3aa: CAGSVGVGAKNIQYF

abundance: .
d_gene: .
v_gene: TRBV7-9
j_gene: TRBJ1-2
CDR3nt: TGTGCCAGCAGCTTCAACAGCTATGGCTACACCTTC
CDR3aa: CASSFNSYGYTF

abundance: many
d_gene: .
v_gene: TRBV5-6
j_gene: TRBJ1-2
CDR3nt: TGTGCCAGCAGCTTTCAGGGCCTTGGCTATGGCTACACCTTC
CDR3aa: CASSFQGLGYGYTF

abundance: few
d_gene: .
v_gene: TRBV12-3/TRBV12-4
j_gene: TRBJ2-5
CDR3nt: TGTGCCAGCAGTACGGGGCCTAACCCAGGGAGCCAGTACTTC
CDR3aa: CASSTGPNPGSQYF

abundance: .
d_gene: .
v_gene: TRBV10-2
j_gene: TRBJ2-1
CDR3nt: TGCGCCAGCAGCCGAGGGGTTATGCTACTCAATGAGCGGTTCTTC
CDR3aa: CASSRGVMLLNERFF

abundance: .
d_gene: .
v_gene: TRBV5-6
j_gene: TRBJ2-5
CDR3nt: TGTGCCAGCAGCTTGGAGGCTAGCCAAGAGATCCAGTACTTC
CDR3aa: CASSLEASQEIQYF

abundance: many
d_gene: .
v_gene: TRBV11-2
j_gene: TRBJ2-4
CDR3nt: TGTGCCAGCAGCTTAGACCCCTCCGGGGTCATTCAGTACTTC
CDR3aa: CASSLDPSGVIQYF

abundance: .
d_gene: TRBD2
v_gene: TRBV6-2/TRBV6-3
j_gene: TRBJ2-3
CDR3nt: TGTGCCAGCATCGGGTTCCGGACTAGCGGCTCAGATATGCAGTATTTT
CDR3aa: CASIGFRTSGSDMQYF

abundance: few
d_gene: TRBD1
v_gene: TRBV5-4
j_gene: TRBJ2-2
CDR3nt: TGTGCCAGCAGCTTGGAGGCAGGGGGAAACACCGGGGAGCTGTTTTTT
CDR3aa: CASSLEAGGNTGELFF

abundance: .
d_gene: .
v_gene: TRBV2
j_gene: TRBJ2-1
CDR3nt: TGTGCCAGCAGTGAAGACGGTCTGTACAATGCGCAGTCCTTC
CDR3aa: CASSEDGLYNAQSF

abundance: many
d_gene: TRBD2
v_gene: TRBV4-2
j_gene: TRBJ2-7
CDR3nt: TGTGCCAGCAGCCAAGATAGTTTACTAGCGGGAGGAGGCTACGAGCAGTACTTC
CDR3aa: CASSQDSLLAGGGYEQYF

abundance: .
d_gene: .
v_gene: TRBV11-2
j_gene: TRBJ2-2
CDR3nt: TGTGCCAGCAGTCGAAATACAGGGAGGGACACCGGGGAGCTGTTTTTC
CDR3aa: CASSRNTGRDTGELFF

abundance: many
d_gene: TRBD1
v_gene: TRBV12-3/TRBV12-4
j_gene: TRBJ1-1
CDR3nt: TGTGCCAGCAGTATTGGACAGGGGGCGACGGCTTTCTTT
CDR3aa: CASSIGQGATAFF

abundance: .
d_gene: .
v_gene: TRBV6-6
j_gene: TRBJ2-5
CDR3nt: TGTGCCAGCTGTTCGGGACACTCCCAAGAGACCCAGTACTTC
CDR3aa: CASCSGHSQETQYF

abundance: few
d_gene: .
v_gene: TRBV19
j_gene: TRBJ1-2
CDR3nt: TGTGCCAGTAGTATCGGGCCAGGCGGCTATGGCTACACCTTC
CDR3aa: CASSIGPGGYGYTF

abundance: few
d_gene: .
v_gene: TRBV6-1
j_gene: TRBJ2-5
CDR3nt: TGTGCCGCAGGAATAGTGGTCGGAGAGACCCAGTACTTC
CDR3aa: CAAGIVVGETQYF

abundance: .
d_gene: .
v_gene: TRBV12-3/TRBV12-4
j_gene: TRBJ2-7
CDR3nt: TGTACCAGCAGTTTAGAGGGGAAAAGCTACGAGCAATACTTC
CDR3aa: CTSSLEGKSYEQYF

abundance: many
d_gene: .
v_gene: TRBV29-1
j_gene: TRBJ2-3
CDR3nt: TGCAGCGTTGCCCGCCTCAAGACGGGCCTTAGCACAGATACGCAGTATTTT
CDR3aa: CSVARLKTGLSTDTQYF

abundance: .
d_gene: .
v_gene: TRBV14
j_gene: TRBJ2-7
CDR3nt: TGTGCCAGCAGCCGCAGTTACGGGGTAAACTCCTACGAGCACTACTTC
CDR3aa: CASSRSYGVNSYEHYF

abundance: .
d_gene: .
v_gene: TRBV11-2
j_gene: TRBJ2-3
CDR3nt: TGTGCCAGCAGCTTAGGCCAACTCGGGGATCAGCCCCAGTATTTT
CDR3aa: CASSLGQLGDQPQYF

abundance: .
d_gene: .
v_gene: TRBV5-6
j_gene: TRBJ2-5
CDR3nt: TGTGCCAACAGCCTCTTGAGGGAGACCCAGTACTTC
CDR3aa: CANSLLRETQYF

abundance: .
d_gene: .
v_gene: TRBV28
j_gene: TRBJ1-1
CDR3nt: TGTGCCAGCAGTCCGAGGACACACACTGAAGCTTTCTTT
CDR3aa: CASSPRTHTEAFF

abundance: .
d_gene: TRBD2
v_gene: TRBV13
j_gene: TRBJ2-3
CDR3nt: TGTGCCAGCAGCTGGACCGGGACTAGCGCAGATACGCATTATTTT
CDR3aa: CASSWTGTSADTHYF

abundance: .
d_gene: .
v_gene: TRBV6-5
j_gene: TRBJ2-3
CDR3nt: TGTGCCAGCAGTTACTCTGGTTTCGGTTCAGATACGCAGTATTTT
CDR3aa: CASSYSGFGSDTQYF

abundance: .
d_gene: .
v_gene: TRBV5-5
j_gene: TRBJ2-2
CDR3nt: TGTGCCAGCAGCTTGCGAGGGGACGACACCGGGGAGCTGTTTTTT
CDR3aa: CASSLRGDDTGELFF

abundance: many
d_gene: TRBD1
v_gene: TRBV11-2
j_gene: TRBJ2-1
CDR3nt: TGTGCCAGCAGCTTAGGGGGACAGGGGGTATACAATGAGCAGTTCTTC
CDR3aa: CASSLGGQGVYNEQFF

abundance: .
d_gene: .
v_gene: TRBV11-2
j_gene: TRBJ2-7
CDR3nt: TGTGCCAGCATCTTAGGCCAGGCCCGCTACGAGCAGTACTTC
CDR3aa: CASILGQARYEQYF

abundance: .
d_gene: .
v_gene: TRBV10-3
j_gene: TRBJ2-1
CDR3nt: TGTGCCATCAGTGACTCTGGAGGGGTTGGTGAGCACTTCTTC
CDR3aa: CAISDSGGVGEHFF

abundance: .
d_gene: .
v_gene: TRBV7-9
j_gene: TRBJ1-1
CDR3nt: TGTGCCAGCAGAGAAGGGGGGGGGAACACTGAAGCTTTCTTT
CDR3aa: CASREGGGNTEAFF

abundance: .
d_gene: .
v_gene: TRBV30
j_gene: TRBJ2-5
CDR3nt: TGTACCTGGAGGCCACGCTGGGGAGGGACCCAGTACTTC
CDR3aa: CTWRPRWGGTQYF

abundance: .
d_gene: .
v_gene: TRBV12-3/TRBV12-4
j_gene: TRBJ2-5
CDR3nt: TGTGCCAGCAGGCGAAGGGGGGGCGCGGGGACCCAGTACTTC
CDR3aa: CASRRRGGAGTQYF

abundance: .
d_gene: .
v_gene: TRBV6-5
j_gene: TRBJ1-6
CDR3nt: TGTACCAGCAGTGGCAGGAATTCACCCCTCCACTTT
CDR3aa: CTSSGRNSPLHF

abundance: .
d_gene: .
v_gene: TRBV2
j_gene: TRBJ2-7
CDR3nt: TGTGCCAACAGTCTGGACATGAGCGAGCAGTACTTC
CDR3aa: CANSLDMSEQYF

abundance: few
d_gene: TRBD2
v_gene: TRBV5-5
j_gene: TRBJ2-3
CDR3nt: TGTGCCAGCCCTAGTCTAGCGGGAGACACAGATACGCAGTATTTT
CDR3aa: CASPSLAGDTDTQYF

abundance: .
d_gene: .
v_gene: TRBV30
j_gene: TRBJ1-2
CDR3nt: TGTGCCTGGAGTGAGTCAGGGCGGGGAGGCTACACCTTC
CDR3aa: CAWSESGRGGYTF

abundance: .
d_gene: TRBD2
v_gene: TRBV7-9
j_gene: TRBJ2-1
CDR3nt: TGTGCCAGCAGCTCTATACTAGCGGGAGAAGAGTATGAGCAGTTCTTC
CDR3aa: CASSSILAGEEYEQFF

abundance: few
d_gene: .
v_gene: TRBV28
j_gene: TRBJ2-7
CDR3nt: TGTGCCAGCAGATTACAGGGACCAGTCTACGAGCAGTACTTC
CDR3aa: CASRLQGPVYEQYF

abundance: .
d_gene: .
v_gene: TRBV7-9
j_gene: TRBJ2-1
CDR3nt: TGTGCCAGCAGCCCGAGCGTGAGCTCCTACAATGAGCAGTTCTTC
CDR3aa: CASSPSVSSYNEQFF

abundance: .
d_gene: TRBD2
v_gene: TRBV13
j_gene: TRBJ2-1
CDR3nt: TGTGCCAGCAGTCAGACTAGCTACTCCTACAATGAGCAGTTCTTC
CDR3aa: CASSQTSYSYNEQFF

abundance: .
d_gene: .
v_gene: TRBV2
j_gene: TRBJ2-7
CDR3nt: TGTGCCAGCGCAGTAGGACACACATACGAGCAGTACTTC
CDR3aa: CASAVGHTYEQYF

abundance: .
d_gene: .
v_gene: TRBV4-1
j_gene: TRBJ2-7
CDR3nt: TGCGCCAGCAGCCAAGATTCCACAGGCTACGAGCAGTACTTC
CDR3aa: CASSQDSTGYEQYF

abundance: .
d_gene: .
v_gene: TRBV28
j_gene: TRBJ1-6
CDR3nt: TGTGCCAGCAGCCCCCGACGGGATAATTCACCCCTCCACTTT
CDR3aa: CASSPRRDNSPLHF

abundance: .
d_gene: .
v_gene: TRBV6-2/TRBV6-3
j_gene: TRBJ2-7
CDR3nt: TGTGCCAGCAGTTACCAGACAGGTGACTACGAGCAGTACTTC
CDR3aa: CASSYQTGDYEQYF